The present entry profiles one T cell receptor beta chain with its context. Its antigen remains unidentified. This specimen comes from a study of CXCR3-negative and CXCR3-positive naive CD8 T cells. Whole-study context: Summed over all libraries, TRB reads came to around 130 million, with about 1.5 +/- 0.3 million per library.

The germline V gene has CDR1 ENHRY and CDR2 SYGVKD. CDR3 length equals 14 residues. UMI-tagged TRB cDNA libraries were built via 5' RACE. TCRdb processed the 5' RACE reads again and assigns one entry to each CDR3 protein, with no DNA. This table lists under 85,000 distinct CDR3 sequences. In triplicate, each CD8+ T cell subset was sorted at 300,000 to 350,000 cells per replicate. Naive cells were sorted as CD45RO-, CCR7+, CD27+ and CD95-. Broader study findings: CXCR3-positive naive cells carried more hydrophobic TRB CDR3s than CXCR3-negative naive cells did.

The chain recombines TRBV10-3 with TRBJ2-3. The sequencing sample was made of naive CXCR3- CD8+ T cells from blood. As for subset: CD45RO-CCR7+CD27+CD95- naive CD8+ T cells lacking CXCR3 (TNR3-). This TCR came from a human donor in good health. Some clones in this sample may be carry-over from other donors' samples. The CDR3 sequence: CAISEVRPTDTQYF.